The 29 T cell receptor beta chains below were found in one sample sequenced in a study of liver allograft versus peripheral blood T cells. At the level of the study: Recipients' peripheral blood T cell receptor repertoires were compared with those in transplanted livers.

One entry per CDR3 protein, called by TCRdb with MiXCR from the reads. The sample contains fewer than 8,500 distinct CDR3 sequences, about a sixth of which appear only once. The receptors shown here come from a human patient who had a liver transplant. Part of the T cell pool may stem from the graft donor.

This clonotype appeared a few times. This rearrangement joins TRBV15 to TRBJ1-5; D is ambiguous. This CDR3 is built from 15 residues. The germline CDR1 and CDR2 sequences are LNHNV and YYDKDF (reference sequence). V was shortened by 1 base and J by 4 bases, with 11 bases between the two germline ends. Here the CDR3 DNA reads TGTGCCACCAGCAGAGTGGAGGGCTGGAATCAGCCCCAGCATTTT. Translated: CATSRVEGWNQPQHF.

This clonotype is classed as medium-sized. The gene calls are TRBV27 and TRBJ2-1; TRBD1 matches at 10 bases. Germline assignment: CDR1 MNHEY and CDR2 SMNVEV (reference sequence). J was trimmed by 0 bases and V by 6 bases; bases with no gene match: 5. CDR3 length equals 16 residues. In DNA form, the CDR3 reads TGTGCCAGCAGCACCCGACAGGGGGCCTCCTACAATGAGCAGTTCTTC. Translated: CASSTRQGASYNEQFF.

This clonotype was found a few times. This rearrangement joins TRBV5-4 to TRBJ2-5; D gene unclear. CDR3 length: 13 residues. Trimming removed 2 bases from V and 2 bases from J, with 7 bases in between. The germline gives CDR1 SGHNT, CDR2 YYREEE (reference sequence). In DNA, the CDR3 is TGTGCCAGCAGCTTCACGGATCAAGAGACCCAGTACTTC. Translated, it gives CASSFTDQETQYF.

This clonotype was detected ten times or more. V usage is TRBV20-1 and J usage is TRBJ1-5; TRBD1 is a possible D gene (6 bases). Germline V gives CDR1 DFQATT, CDR2 SNEGSKA (reference sequence). This CDR3 is built from 18 residues. V lost 4 bases and J lost 4, with 26 bases in between. The CDR3 coding sequence is TGCAGTGCTACCGGGGCACCGGGACAAGGGTTTCTGAATCAGCCCCAGCATTTT. Amino acids: CSATGAPGQGFLNQPQHF.

By sample fraction, this clonotype is medium-sized. CDR3 coding DNA: TGTGCCACCAGCAGAATTTCCTCTGGAAACACCATATATTTT. It translates to CATSRISSGNTIYF. The chain joins TRBV15 to TRBJ1-3; D gene ambiguous. The CDR3 loop spans 14 amino acids. Germline V gives CDR1 LNHNV, CDR2 YYDKDF (reference sequence). Trimming shortened V by 2 bases and J by 0 bases, and 5 bases separated the two germline ends.

By sample fraction, this clonotype is medium-sized (0.01 to 0.1%). The V call is TRBV28, the J call TRBJ1-4; 7 bases are shared with TRBD1. J lost 1 base, V lost 7 bases, and 3 bases had no gene match. CDR1 is MDHEN and CDR2 is SYDVKM in the germline V gene. The CDR3 loop spans 14 amino acids. The CDR3 protein is CASTGTETNEKLFF. The CDR3 nucleotides read TGTGCCAGCACCGGGACAGAAACTAATGAAAAACTGTTTTTT.

This clonotype is medium-sized in the sample. The chain employs TRBV6-1 and TRBJ2-1; 10 nucleotides agree with TRBD2. This CDR3 is built from 15 residues. The V gene end was trimmed by 5 bases and the J gene end by 4 bases; junction bases not matched to a gene: 5. Germline V CDR1 and CDR2: MNHNS, SASEGT. CDR3 in DNA: TGTGCCAGCAGTATGACTAGCGGGTTGTACAATGAGCAGTTCTTC. It yields the protein CASSMTSGLYNEQFF.

This clonotype was counted at least ten times. The chain has TRBV28 and TRBJ1-5; TRBD1 aligns across 7 bases. CDR3 length: 17 residues. The germline V gene has CDR1 MDHEN and CDR2 SYDVKM. J lost 2 bases, V lost 5 bases, and 12 bases had no gene match. The CDR3 loop is CASSIRGTGVGNQPQHF. DNA for the CDR3: TGTGCCAGCAGTATCCGTGGAACAGGGGTAGGCAATCAGCCCCAGCATTTT. The full variable domain, completed using reference TRBV28 and TRBJ1-5, is DVKVTQSSRYLVKRTGEKVFLECVQDMDHENMFWYRQDPGLGLRLIYFSYDVKMKEKGDIPEGYSVSREKKERFSLILESASTNQTSMYLCASSIRGTGVGNQPQHFGDGTRLSIL.

This clonotype has ten or more counts. The chain has TRBV6-5 and TRBJ2-7; D may be TRBD2 (5 bases). V dropped 8 bases and J dropped 2 bases, with 10 bases sitting between them. Germline CDR1 MNHEY, CDR2 SVGAGI. CDR3 size: 12 residues. The CDR3 DNA sequence: TGTGCCAGCGGCGGGTCCACCTACGAGCAGTACTTC. As protein: CASGGSTYEQYF.

This chain connects TRBV12-3 or TRBV12-4 to TRBJ2-5; D is uncertain. V lost 1 base and J 5 bases, leaving 17 bases between the germline ends. The CDR3 spans 16 residues. This CDR3 is CASSLGASSTKETQYF. The CDR3 DNA sequence: TGTGCCAGCAGTTTAGGGGCCAGCTCTACCAAGGAGACCCAGTACTTC.

By frequency in the sample, this clonotype is medium-sized. The chain is built from TRBV19 and TRBJ2-4, with D possibly matching TRBD2 (6 bases). There are 12 residues in the CDR3. Germline-derived CDR1 and CDR2 are LNHDA and SQIVND (reference sequence). The V and J ends lost 6 bases and 7 bases respectively, with 10 bases between them. This CDR3 is CASSGGGNIQYF. The DNA for the CDR3 is TGTGCCAGTAGCGGGGGTGGTAACATTCAGTACTTC.

This clonotype was seen only a few times. The CDR3 nucleotides read TGTGCCAGCAGCCCCGGGACTAGCGGGGGGGCCTTGGAGACCCAGTACTTC. The encoded protein is CASSPGTSGGALETQYF. J is TRBJ2-5 and V is TRBV7-2, with 16 bases fitting TRBD2. The CDR3 extends over 17 amino acids. Germline CDR1 reads SGHTA; CDR2 reads FQGNSA. The V and J ends lost 5 bases and 5 bases, in that order; junction bases with no gene match: 8.

This clonotype was observed at least ten times. V and J are TRBV28 and TRBJ1-3; D unresolved. This CDR3 contains 13 residues. Germline V CDR1 and CDR2: MDHEN, SYDVKM. Deletions cut 7 bases from V and 7 bases from J, with 14 bases between. CDR3 residues: CASIAHPGNTIYF. CDR3 sequence (DNA): TGTGCCAGCATAGCACACCCCGGGAACACCATATATTTT.

This clonotype qualifies as medium-sized. The genes are TRBV20-1 and TRBJ2-1; 8 bases match TRBD2. After removal of 0 bases from V and 6 bases from J, the junction contained 7 bases not matched to a gene. CDR1 and CDR2 from the germline V gene are DFQATT and SNEGSKA (reference sequence). The CDR3 consists of 15 residues. The CDR3 sequence: CSARDLASGLNEQFF. CDR3 DNA sequence: TGCAGTGCTAGAGATTTGGCTAGCGGGCTCAATGAGCAGTTCTTC.

This clonotype came up many times. The V gene is TRBV7-9, the J gene TRBJ1-4; D is uncertain. V lost 1 base to trimming and J lost 8 bases, with 2 bases between them. Germline CDR1 SEHNR, CDR2 FQNEAQ (reference sequence). CDR3 length: 11 amino acids. The CDR3 region has the DNA TGTGCCAGCAGCTTAGTAGAAAAACTGTTTTTT. As protein: CASSLVEKLFF.

This rearrangement joins TRBV6-2 or TRBV6-3 to TRBJ1-2; D unclear. The CDR3 extends over 13 amino acids. Germline V gene sequence: CDR1 MNHEY, CDR2 SVGEGT. V lost 2 bases, J lost 4 bases, and 8 bases lay in between. CDR3 DNA sequence: TGTGCCAGCAGTTACCTGGGGAGCTATGGCTACACCTTC. Amino acids: CASSYLGSYGYTF.

This clonotype turned up a few times. The rearrangement joins TRBV20-1 to TRBJ1-5, with D possibly being TRBD1 (5 bases). V gave up 6 bases and J gave up 0 bases, with 9 bases separating them. The CDR3 sequence is 13 residues long. The germline V gene encodes CDR1 DFQATT and CDR2 SNEGSKA (reference sequence). CDR3 protein: CSAKTDSNQPQHF. In DNA form, the CDR3 reads TGCAGTGCCAAGACAGATAGCAATCAGCCCCAGCATTTT.

The chain is built from TRBV20-1 and TRBJ1-3; D gene uncertain. The germline gives CDR1 DFQATT, CDR2 SNEGSKA (reference sequence). The CDR3 contains 15 residues. Deletions cut 5 bases from V and 4 bases from J, with 18 bases between. The CDR3 reads CSARSRPLVGNTIYF. The CDR3 DNA reads as TGCAGTGCTCGGAGTCGGCCCCTGGTGGGAAACACCATATATTTT.

This clonotype qualifies as medium-sized (0.01 to 0.1%). J is TRBJ1-6 and V is TRBV20-1; D uncertain. The CDR3 has 11 amino acids. V was shortened by 5 bases and J by 14 bases, with 13 bases between the two germline ends. From germline, CDR1 is DFQATT and CDR2 SNEGSKA (reference sequence). CDR3 DNA: TGCAGTGCTCCCCGGGAGTTCACCCTCCACTTT. Amino acid sequence: CSAPREFTLHF.

This clonotype has ten or more counts. The chain has TRBV30 and TRBJ1-3; D unresolved. The V and J ends lost 5 bases and 0 bases respectively, with 14 bases between them. The CDR3 totals 15 residues. Germline CDR1 is GTSNPN and CDR2 is SVGIG (reference sequence). In nucleotides, the CDR3 is TGTGCCTGGGGAAGGCTGGGAGCCTCTGGAAACACCATATATTTT. The encoded protein is CAWGRLGASGNTIYF.

About this clonotype: This may arise from a read error, as a much more abundant clone is one base away. V gene TRBV18 combines with J gene TRBJ1-1; no definite D call. In germline, CDR1 is KGHSH, CDR2 LQKENI. CDR3 size: 14 residues. CDR3 region: CASSPLQTDTEAIF. In nucleotides, the CDR3 is TGTGCCAGCTCACCATTACAGACCGACACTGAAGCTATCTTT.

By its share, this clonotype is medium-sized. The chain uses TRBV6-6 and TRBJ2-1, with D perhaps matching TRBD1 (5 bases). The germline V gene encodes CDR1 MNHNY and CDR2 SVGAGI (reference sequence). Deletions cut 10 bases from V and 7 bases from J, with 23 bases between. There are 15 residues in the CDR3. CDR3: CATGTSAAPGNEQFF. The CDR3 DNA is TGTGCCACCGGCACCTCGGCGGCCCCAGGGAATGAGCAGTTCTTC.

As for this clonotype: This may be a read error: a much more frequent sequence differs by one nucleotide. This chain joins TRBV19 and TRBJ2-3; 8 bases match TRBD2. Trimming at V came to 4 bases and at J to 1 base, leaving 13 bases not matched to a gene. This CDR3 spans 18 amino acids. The germline V gene has CDR1 LNHDA and CDR2 SQIVND (reference sequence). CDR3 DNA sequence: TGTGCCAGTAGTACGGGACTAGTGGGCCCCCGTGGCACAGATACGCAGTATTTT. This encodes CASSTGLVGPRGTDTQYF.

The table lists this clonotype with a few counts. The chain couples TRBV5-4 to TRBJ2-7, with TRBD1 as a possible D gene (6 bases). The CDR3 sequence is 13 residues long. Looked up from germline, CDR1 is SGHNT and CDR2 is YYREEE (reference sequence). Deletions cut 0 bases from V and 7 bases from J, with 11 bases between. The CDR3: CASSLDRVGEQYF. The CDR3 DNA sequence: TGTGCCAGCAGCTTGGACAGGGTAGGTGAGCAGTACTTC. Based on the CDR3 plus reference TRBV5-4 and TRBJ2-7, the full variable domain is ETGVTQSPTHLIKTRGQQVTLRCSSQSGHNTVSWYQQALGQGPQFIFQYYREEENGRGNFPPRFSGLQFPNYSSELNVNALELDDSALYLCASSLDRVGEQYFGPGTRLTVT.

A word on this clonotype: A read error may be the cause here, since a much bigger clone is one base away. This chain uses TRBV14 with TRBJ1-3; D not resolved. The CDR3 spans 15 residues. Germline V gene lookup returns CDR1 SGHDN and CDR2 FVKESK. CDR3: CVSSRSPILSGTIYF. CDR3 in DNA: TGTGTCAGCAGCCGCTCCCCTATACTCAGCGGCACCATATATTTT.

The chain combines TRBV20-1 with TRBJ1-1, with a possible D match to TRBD1 (6 bases). V shed 0 bases and J shed 7 bases, with 18 bases lying between them. This CDR3 is 15 amino acids long. Per the germline V gene, CDR1 is DFQATT and CDR2 is SNEGSKA (reference sequence). The CDR3 DNA reads TGCAGTGCTAGAGATGGTCGGGGGGCGCATGGTGAAGCTTTCTTT. This sequence encodes CSARDGRGAHGEAFF.

This clonotype was seen ten or more times. The junction shows a germline mismatch at one end, possibly a read error. The chain uses TRBV30 and TRBJ1-3; no firm D call. Germline V gives CDR1 GTSNPN, CDR2 SVGIG (reference sequence). The CDR3 loop spans 14 amino acids. Here the CDR3 DNA reads TGTGCCGGGAGGGTCAGCAACTCTGGAAACACCATATATTTT. It specifies CAGRVSNSGNTIYF.

This clonotype is medium-sized (0.01 to 0.1%) by share. The gene calls are TRBV6-2 or TRBV6-3 and TRBJ2-7, with 8 positions matching TRBD1. The CDR3 spans 12 residues. Germline V gives CDR1 MNHEY, CDR2 SVGEGT. The trim removed 5 bases at V and 12 bases at J, leaving 9 bases unmatched. The CDR3: CASSQSGQGAYF. In DNA, the CDR3 is TGTGCCAGCAGTCAATCAGGACAGGGAGCGTACTTC.

This clonotype was observed a handful of times. This rearrangement joins TRBV7-9 to TRBJ2-5; tentatively, D is TRBD2 (6 bases). Germline-derived CDR1 and CDR2 are SEHNR and FQNEAQ (reference sequence). Trimming stripped 11 bases from V and 2 bases from J, with 15 bases between. CDR3 length equals 13 residues. The CDR3: CALHRDLQETQYF. CDR3 coding DNA: TGTGCCTTACACCGGGACTTACAAGAGACCCAGTACTTC.